This note documents a single T cell receptor (beta chain) sequence. The sample originates from a study of OX40 agonist ivuxolimab in advanced cancers. Study in general: Melanoma, hepatocellular carcinoma, head and neck or renal cell cancer occurred in dose-escalation patients.

This CDR3 spans 15 amino acids. Germline loops: CDR1 SGHTA, CDR2 FQGNSA. The ends were cut back, 2 bases at V and 2 bases at J, with 10 bases in the middle. TCRdb keeps only in-frame clones here, not all; method: immunoSEQ multiplex PCR. The data contain around 94,000 clones, approximately 90% of them seen just once; the ten biggest clones take up 0.81%. The rearrangement joins TRBV7-2 to TRBJ1-3; D uncertain. The source was CD4+ or CD8+ T cells sorted from blood, collected in a trial of the OX40 agonist ivuxolimab. This TCR was sampled from an adult with an advanced solid tumor such as melanoma, head and neck, liver or kidney cancer. The CDR3 nucleotides are TGTGCCAGCAGCTTATTCGGCAGCGCTGGAAACACCATATATTTT. Protein: CASSLFGSAGNTIYF.